This record covers a single T cell receptor (beta chain). Its target is not known. The length of the CDR3 is 18 residues. Germline assignment: CDR1 SGHTA and CDR2 FQGNSA. After removal of 0 bases from V and 6 bases from J, the junction contained 12 bases not matched to a gene. Each patient experienced a relapse that followed autologous stem cell transplantation, and brentuximab vedotin exposure varied. TCRdb keeps only in-frame clones here, not all; method: immunoSEQ multiplex PCR. The table shows some 96,000 clones, with approximately 88% occurring only once. The data belong to a study of PD-1 blockade in classical Hodgkin lymphoma. Whole-study results and caveats: Newly diagnosed patients were reported to exhibit reduced baseline TCR diversity relative to healthy donors. For complete responders, baseline diversity was comparable to that of newly diagnosed patients. At C4D1, TCR diversity had climbed significantly for CD4+ cells, though not for CD8+ cells.

J is TRBJ2-1 and V is TRBV7-2; 9 nucleotides agree with TRBD2. This TCR came from a human donor with classical Hodgkin lymphoma. The sequencing used peripheral blood mononuclear cells (PBMCs), collected at baseline. CDR3 in DNA: TGTGCCAGCAGCTTAGCGGCTAGCGGGACAACTGGGGCCAATGAGCAGTTCTTC. It specifies CASSLAASGTTGANEQFF.